The 2 T cell receptor beta chains listed next were all sequenced from one sample in a study of blood T cells in healthy people across ages. Next came a second PCR, run for about 6 to 11 cycles, which used a sample-barcoded 5' primer along with a J-beta primer mix. TCRdb recomputed calls from the 5' RACE reads with MiXCR, one row per CDR3 protein. Among about 570,000 distinct CDR3 sequences listed, 25% to 30% were seen once. Sequencing was carried out using blood. These receptors were obtained from a woman aged 70-85 years in good health.

There are many counts of this clonotype. The J gene is TRBJ2-3, the V gene TRBV29-1; TRBD2 matches 10 bases. Trimming removed 2 bases from V and 4 bases from J; junction bases left unmatched: 6. CDR3 size: 15 residues. Germline CDR1 reads SQVTM; CDR2 reads ANQGSEA. The CDR3 region has the DNA TGCAGCGTTGAAAGGCTAGCGGGGGCAGCAGATACGCAGTATTTT. It is translated as CSVERLAGAADTQYF.

This clonotype showed up many times. The chain combines TRBV7-8 with TRBJ1-2; D perhaps matches TRBD1 (5 bases). Germline lookup yields CDR1 SGHVS and CDR2 FQNEAQ. V was clipped by 5 bases and J by 3 bases, with 19 bases between them. The CDR3 runs to 16 residues. CDR3 coding DNA: TGTGCCAGCAGCATACTCAGGGTCCCTACCGACTATGGCTACACCTTC. Encoded protein: CASSILRVPTDYGYTF.